This TCR beta chain was recovered during a study of regulatory T cells in long-lasting Graves disease. For the study at large: Antithyroid drugs had been given to newly diagnosed Graves' patients for under 3 months.

Time point defined: newly diagnosed GD, antithyroid drugs for less than 3 months. Extracted PBMC RNA gave rise to the TCR library. The CDR3 loop spans 13 amino acids. V shed 6 bases, J shed 1 base, and the junction held 4 bases outside the gene matches. Germline lookup yields CDR1 DFQATT and CDR2 SNEGSKA (reference sequence). HTBI primers from iRepertoire and Arm-PCR of CDR3 regions yielded the TCR beta libraries. TCRdb processed the multiplex PCR reads anew with MiXCR; each CDR3 protein has one entry. The repertoire has around 480,000 distinct CDR3 sequences, roughly 16% of them found once; the top ten carry roughly 25%. This clonotype was seen ten or more times. The data also belong to a second study, concerning T cells in Graves' hyperthyroidism and ophthalmopathy. As reported in that work: Uncontrolled infection, other autoimmune disease, pregnancy or lactation barred patients from enrollment. Initially, a first-round RT-PCR of the TCR CDR3 employed the HTBI primer set. Blood also carried most thyroid clonotypes expanded above 0.001.

This chain links TRBV20-1 with TRBJ1-1; TRBD1 matches 8 bases. The sample in question was peripheral blood mononuclear cells (PBMCs), obtained at new diagnosis, from a patient treated with antithyroid drugs. This receptor was obtained from a woman aged 35-65 years with Graves disease. The CDR3 spells CSARDRSNTEAFF. The CDR3, as DNA: TGCAGTGCGAGGGACAGGTCGAACACTGAAGCTTTCTTT.